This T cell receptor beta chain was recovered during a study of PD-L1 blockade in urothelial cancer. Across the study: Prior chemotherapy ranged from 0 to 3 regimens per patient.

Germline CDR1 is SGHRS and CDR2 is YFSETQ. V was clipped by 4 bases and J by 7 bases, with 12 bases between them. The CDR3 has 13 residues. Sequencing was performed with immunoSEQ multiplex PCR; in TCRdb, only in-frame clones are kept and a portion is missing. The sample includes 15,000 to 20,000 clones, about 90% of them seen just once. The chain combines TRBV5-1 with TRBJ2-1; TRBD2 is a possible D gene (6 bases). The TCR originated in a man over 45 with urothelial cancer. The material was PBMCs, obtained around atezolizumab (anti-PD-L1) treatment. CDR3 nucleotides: TGCGCCAGCAGCCGCGGGGTTCAGAATGAGCAGTTCTTC. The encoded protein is CASSRGVQNEQFF.